The T cell receptor (beta chain) described here comes from a study of blood T cell repertoires in COVID-19. Across the whole study: The United States, Italy and Spain provided the acute and convalescent COVID-19 samples. Sources were T cells, B-cell-depleted T cells, or PBMCs; the material itself was cDNA or gDNA.

Trimming removed 0 bases at V and 7 bases at J, with 7 bases between. Germline loops: CDR1 MGHRA, CDR2 YSYEKL. The CDR3 runs 13 residues. In the source study's methods: Nucleated cell number was recorded as an estimate derived from reference gene primer amplification. Profiled with immunoSEQ multiplex PCR; TCRdb holds only in-frame clones, not every one. That table is the source of V, J and clone size, and D and trimming were worked out from the DNA. Among 120,000 or so clones, 88% were seen once, and the ten largest hold 1.5%. Sequencing was carried out using peripheral blood. This receptor was taken from a human donor in a cohort sampled during active COVID-19. The chain carries TRBV4-1 and TRBJ1-5, with D uncertain. CDR3 amino acids: CASSQERRQPQHF. The DNA for the CDR3 is TGCGCCAGCAGCCAAGAACGGAGGCAGCCCCAGCATTTT.